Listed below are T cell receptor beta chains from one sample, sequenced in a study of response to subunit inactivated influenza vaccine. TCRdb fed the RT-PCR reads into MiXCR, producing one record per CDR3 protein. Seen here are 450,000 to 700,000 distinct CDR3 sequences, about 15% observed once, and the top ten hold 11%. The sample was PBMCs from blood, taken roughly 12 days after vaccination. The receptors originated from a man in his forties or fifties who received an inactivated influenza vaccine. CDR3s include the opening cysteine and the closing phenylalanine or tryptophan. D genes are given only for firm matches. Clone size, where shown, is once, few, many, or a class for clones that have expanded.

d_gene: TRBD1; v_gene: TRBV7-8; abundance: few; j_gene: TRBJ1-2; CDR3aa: CASSLTGDRYGYTF; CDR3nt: TGTGCCAGCAGCCTAACAGGGGATCGGTATGGCTACACCTTC
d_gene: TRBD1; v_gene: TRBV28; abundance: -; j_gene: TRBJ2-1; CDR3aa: CASSLLEGQGATNEQFF; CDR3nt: TGTGCCAGCTCGTTACTAGAGGGGCAGGGGGCAACGAATGAGCAGTTCTTC
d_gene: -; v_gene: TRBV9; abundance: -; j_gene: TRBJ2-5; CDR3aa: CASTGTNNGPGETQYF; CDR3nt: TGTGCCAGCACGGGGACGAATAACGGCCCTGGGGAGACCCAGTACTTC
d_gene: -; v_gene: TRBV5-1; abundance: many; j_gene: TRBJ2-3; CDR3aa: CASSLPTDTQYF; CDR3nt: TGCGCCAGCAGCCTACCCACAGATACGCAGTATTTT
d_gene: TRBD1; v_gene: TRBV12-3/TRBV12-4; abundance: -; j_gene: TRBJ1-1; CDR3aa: CASSLVGGAGGAFF; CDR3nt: TGTGCCAGCAGTTTAGTAGGGGGCGCAGGGGGAGCTTTCTTT
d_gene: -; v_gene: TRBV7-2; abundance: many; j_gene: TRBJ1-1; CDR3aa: CASSTSRGGTEAFF; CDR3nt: TGTGCCAGCAGCACCTCGAGAGGGGGAACTGAAGCTTTCTTT
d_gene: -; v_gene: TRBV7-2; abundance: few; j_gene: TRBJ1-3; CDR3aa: CASSLATAFRGSGNTIYF; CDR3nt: TGTGCCAGCAGCTTAGCCACAGCATTTAGGGGCTCTGGAAACACCATATATTTT
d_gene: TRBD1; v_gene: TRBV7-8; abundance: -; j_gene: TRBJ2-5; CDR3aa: CASSLWTGRGETQYF; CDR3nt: TGTGCCAGCAGCTTATGGACAGGGCGAGGGGAGACCCAGTACTTC
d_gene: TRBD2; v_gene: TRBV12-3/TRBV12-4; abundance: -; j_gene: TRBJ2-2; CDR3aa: CASSFEAGVTGELFF; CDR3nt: TGTGCCAGCAGTTTCGAAGCGGGAGTTACCGGGGAGCTGTTTTTT
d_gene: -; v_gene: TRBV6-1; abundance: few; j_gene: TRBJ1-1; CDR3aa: CASSRSTANTEAFF; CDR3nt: TGTGCCAGCAGCCGATCAACAGCGAACACTGAAGCTTTCTTT
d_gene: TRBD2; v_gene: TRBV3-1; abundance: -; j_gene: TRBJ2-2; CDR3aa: CASSGLAGSGTGELFF; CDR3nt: TGTGCCAGCAGTGGACTAGCGGGATCGGGGACCGGGGAGCTGTTTTTT
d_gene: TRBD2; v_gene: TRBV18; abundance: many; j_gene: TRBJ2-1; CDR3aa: CASSQNGGAGDEQFF; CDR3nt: TGTGCCAGCTCTCAAAACGGGGGGGCCGGGGATGAGCAGTTCTTC
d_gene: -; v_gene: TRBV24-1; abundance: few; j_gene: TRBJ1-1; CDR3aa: CATSDRLYTEAFF; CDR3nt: TGTGCCACCAGTGACCGCTTGTACACTGAAGCTTTCTTT
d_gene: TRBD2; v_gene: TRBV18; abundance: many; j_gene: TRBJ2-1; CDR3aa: CASSPPLAASYNEQFF; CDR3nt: TGTGCCAGCTCACCCCCCCTAGCGGCTTCCTACAATGAGCAGTTCTTC
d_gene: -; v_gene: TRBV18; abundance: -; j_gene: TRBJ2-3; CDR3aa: CASSTRTDATDTQYF; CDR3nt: TGTGCCAGCTCAACTAGGACCGATGCTACAGATACGCAGTATTTT
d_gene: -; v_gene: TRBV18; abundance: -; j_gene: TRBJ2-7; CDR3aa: CASSSDRGKHYEQYF; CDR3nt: TGTGCCAGCTCATCGGACCGGGGTAAACACTACGAGCAGTACTTC
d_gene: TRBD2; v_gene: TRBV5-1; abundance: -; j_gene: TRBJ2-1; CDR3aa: CASSFSGTSYNEQFF; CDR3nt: TGCGCCAGCAGTTTTAGCGGGACCTCCTACAATGAGCAGTTCTTC
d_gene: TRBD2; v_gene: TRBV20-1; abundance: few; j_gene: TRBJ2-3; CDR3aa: CSVNSGSVADTQYF; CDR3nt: TGCAGTGTTAATAGCGGGAGTGTGGCAGATACGCAGTATTTT
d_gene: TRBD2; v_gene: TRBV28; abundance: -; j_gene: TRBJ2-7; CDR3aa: CASSSGAGGRGEQYF; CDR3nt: TGTGCCAGCAGTTCGGGGGCGGGAGGCCGTGGCGAGCAGTACTTC
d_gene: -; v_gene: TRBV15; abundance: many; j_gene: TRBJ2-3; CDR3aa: CATSRATGRDGTDTQYF; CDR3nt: TGTGCCACCAGCAGAGCTACAGGGAGGGACGGCACAGATACGCAGTATTTT
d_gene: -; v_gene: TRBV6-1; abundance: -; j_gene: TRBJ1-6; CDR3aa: CASSEAAPRGSSPLHF; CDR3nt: TGTGCCAGCAGTGAAGCGGCGCCGAGGGGTAGTTCACCCCTCCACTTT
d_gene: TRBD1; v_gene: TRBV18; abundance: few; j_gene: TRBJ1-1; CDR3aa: CASSPRDRGTEAFF; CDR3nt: TGTGCCAGCTCACCACGGGACAGAGGCACTGAAGCTTTCTTT
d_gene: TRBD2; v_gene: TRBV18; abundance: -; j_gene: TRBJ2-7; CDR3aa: CASSLGLAGTIGEQYF; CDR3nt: TGTGCCAGCTCACTAGGACTAGCGGGGACTATCGGCGAGCAGTACTTC
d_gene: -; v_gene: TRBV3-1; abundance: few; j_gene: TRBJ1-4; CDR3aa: CASSRRTVNEKLFF; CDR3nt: TGTGCCAGCAGCCGCCGGACGGTTAATGAAAAACTGTTTTTT
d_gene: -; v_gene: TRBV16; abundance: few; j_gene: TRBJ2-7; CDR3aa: CASSQLDSSYEQYF; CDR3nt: TGTGCCAGCAGCCAGCTGGACAGCTCCTACGAGCAGTACTTC
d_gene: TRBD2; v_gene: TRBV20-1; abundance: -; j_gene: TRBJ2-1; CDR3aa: CSARLREGLSNEQFF; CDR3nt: TGCAGTGCTAGGCTGCGGGAGGGCCTCAGCAATGAGCAGTTCTTC
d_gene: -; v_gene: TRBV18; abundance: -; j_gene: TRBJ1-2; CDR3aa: CASSRIEDGYTF; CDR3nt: TGTGCCAGCTCACGAATAGAGGATGGCTACACCTTC
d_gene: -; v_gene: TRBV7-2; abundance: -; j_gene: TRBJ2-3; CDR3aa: CASSLSPGYTDTQYF; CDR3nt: TGTGCCAGCAGCTTATCTCCCGGGTACACAGATACGCAGTATTTT
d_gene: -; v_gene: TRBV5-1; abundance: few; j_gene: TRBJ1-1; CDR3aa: CASSYSETEAFF; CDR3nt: TGCGCCAGCAGCTATTCGGAGACTGAAGCTTTCTTT
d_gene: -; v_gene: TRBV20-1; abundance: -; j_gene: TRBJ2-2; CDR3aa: CSARDSWELFF; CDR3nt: TGCAGTGCTAGAGATTCGTGGGAGCTGTTTTTT